This TCR beta chain was captured in a study of tumor-infiltrating lymphocytes in primary liver carcinoma. Points from the study as a whole: Unsorted bulk samples meant CD4+ and CD8+ repertoires went uncompared. Lower overlap was observed for tumor-adjacent and tumor-blood pairs relative to tumor region pairs.

This clonotype appeared many times. Its antigen is as yet unknown. Trimming removed 5 bases from V and 6 bases from J, with 4 bases in between. The CDR3 totals 11 residues. CDR1 and CDR2 (germline): SGHAT, FQNNGV. A primer matching the constant region was used to make TCR beta cDNA from around 550 ng of total RNA. Investigators got TCR beta libraries out of three nested multiplex PCR rounds, done with slightly modified ARM-PCR. Investigators reported that the first two PCR rounds, at approximately 11 cycles each, used TRBV1-TRBV30 forward primers with a C-beta reverse primer. TCRdb called the multiplex PCR reads again in MiXCR, with one record for every CDR3 protein. The sample has about 330,000 distinct CDR3 sequences, less than 75% seen once. The blood RNA (from unsorted whole blood) was obtained, and germline DNA was also extracted. Enrolled patients were chronically infected with HBV and treatment-naive.

J is TRBJ1-4 and V is TRBV11-2; D gene uncertain. Sequenced sample: peripheral blood. The TCR originated in a man aged 35 to 55 with primary liver carcinoma and hepatitis B virus infection. CDR3 loop: CASSPDEKLFF. Here the CDR3 DNA reads TGTGCCAGCAGCCCGGATGAAAAACTGTTTTTT. The full variable domain, rest sourced from reference TRBV11-2 and TRBJ1-4, is EAGVAQSPRYKIIEKRQSVAFWCNPISGHATLYWYQQILGQGPKLLIQFQNNGVVDDSQLPKDRFSAERLKGVDSTLKIQPAKLEDSAVYLCASSPDEKLFFGSGTQLSVL.